This paragraph covers one T cell receptor (beta chain) sequence. This sample was included in a study of preoperative IRX-2 immunotherapy in early breast cancer. Stated treatment: preoperative locoregional IRX-2 cytokine immunotherapy. Samples came from a phase Ib trial of preoperative locoregional IRX-2 cytokine immunotherapy. Sequencing was performed with immunoSEQ multiplex PCR; in TCRdb, only in-frame clones are kept and a portion is missing. The data contain roughly 99,000 clones, roughly 85% of them singletons. The sequence was collected from a human donor with breast cancer. The sample consisted of tumor tissue, taken after IRX-2 immunotherapy.

In nucleotides, the CDR3 is TGTGCCAGCAGTTACGGGGAAGACACTGAAGCTTTCTTT. It specifies CASSYGEDTEAFF. The V gene is TRBV6-8, the J gene TRBJ1-1; D gene uncertain. Trimming stripped 2 bases from V and 3 bases from J, with 7 bases between. In germline, CDR1 is MNHGY, CDR2 SAAAGT. The CDR3 length is 13 residues.